The sample holds one count of the clone carrying this T cell receptor (beta chain). Its antigen is not known. The data were taken from a study of OX40 agonist ivuxolimab in advanced cancers. Study-wide results and caveats: Patients with a partial response at 0.1-3.0 mg/kg had among the lowest clonal expansion. Clonal expansion by week 6 occurred in CD4+ and CD8+ blood T cells (at 0.1 to 3.0 mg/kg).

Here immunoSEQ multiplex PCR was the method, and the copy in TCRdb shows in-frame clones only, minus some. This table holds about 77,000 clones, 80% to 90% found once. Anyone with autoimmune disease history or systemic immunosuppression was excluded. The CDR3 contains 16 residues. V lost 2 bases, J lost 5 bases, and 18 bases lay in between. Germline CDR1 and CDR2: WSHSY and SAAADI. The TCR originated in an adult with an advanced solid tumor such as melanoma, head and neck, liver or kidney cancer. The chain links TRBV10-2 to TRBJ1-1; D uncertain. The sample consisted of CD4+ or CD8+ T cells sorted from blood, taken in a trial of the OX40 agonist ivuxolimab. The CDR3: CASSETQPIRGTEAFF. In DNA form, the CDR3 reads TGCGCCAGCAGTGAGACCCAACCAATCAGAGGGACTGAAGCTTTCTTT.